The entry that follows covers one TCR beta chain sequence. What it binds is unknown. The germline V and J ends were trimmed by 5 bases and 2 bases, with 12 bases remaining between them. This CDR3 is built from 14 residues. Germline CDR1 is LNHDA and CDR2 is SQIVND (reference sequence). TCRdb's table, derived via immunoSEQ multiplex PCR, lists solely in-frame clones and lacks some. The table includes approximately 76,000 clones, 70% to 90% detected once. These data are taken from a study of T cells in localized non-small cell lung cancer. Broader study findings: Uninvolved adjacent lung showed the highest T cell clonality, exceeding tumor. Sequencing, confined to only one tumor region, leaves heterogeneity possible. Adjacent lung held a median roughly 54 of the top 100 tumor clones. Elevated blood T cell density was associated with longer overall survival.

This clonotype was sampled from a female donor over 55 with stage I lung adenocarcinoma. The sequenced sample was peripheral blood, obtained before any cancer treatment. This chain connects TRBV19 to TRBJ1-1, with a weak D call TRBD1 (5 bases). CDR3 region: CASSSRVPNTEAFF. The DNA for the CDR3 is TGTGCCAGTAGTTCCAGGGTCCCTAACACTGAAGCTTTCTTT.